What follows describes a single T cell receptor beta chain. This entry is derived from a study of control samples from healthy donors and cancer patients. The V gene lost 0 bases and the J gene lost 0 bases, with 15 bases spanning the gap. This CDR3 has 17 amino acids. The germline V gene encodes CDR1 SGDLS and CDR2 YYNGEE. The repertoire was sequenced with immunoSEQ multiplex PCR; TCRdb's copy has only in-frame clones and lacks some. This sample has about 140,000 clones, with 94% found just once. This receptor was obtained from a middle-aged man in good health. Material: blood. The genes are TRBV9 and TRBJ1-1; no definite D call. The CDR3 sequence is CASSVAMTLAVNTEAFF. In DNA form, the CDR3 reads TGTGCCAGCAGCGTAGCTATGACATTAGCCGTGAACACTGAAGCTTTCTTT.